The 32 T cell receptor beta chains listed next were all sequenced from one sample in a study of identical twins. MiXCR, run by TCRdb on the 5' RACE reads, gives a single entry per CDR3 protein. This table holds around 1.7 million distinct CDR3 sequences, 25% to 35% found once. The specimen sequenced was cord blood. The source of these receptors is a newborn girl in good health.

This clonotype was found a few times. The chain employs TRBV6-6 and TRBJ2-3, with D possibly matching TRBD1 (5 bases). The length of the CDR3 is 15 residues. Germline lookup yields CDR1 MNHNY and CDR2 SVGAGI (reference sequence). V was cut by 2 bases and J by 3 bases, with 12 bases left in between. CDR3 protein: CASSYQGLETDTQYF. The CDR3 region has the DNA TGTGCCAGCAGTTACCAGGGCCTCGAAACAGATACGCAGTATTTT.

The gene calls are TRBV20-1 and TRBJ2-7; TRBD2 agrees at 7 bases. Germline V CDR1 and CDR2: DFQATT, SNEGSKA (reference sequence). The CDR3 totals 11 residues. Germline trimming cut 6 bases from V and 11 bases from J; bases unmatched to any gene: 10. The CDR3 DNA follows: TGCAGTGCCGGGACGCGGGGGAATGAGTACTTC. Translating gives CSAGTRGNEYF.

This clonotype has only a few counts. The chain recombines TRBV12-3 or TRBV12-4 with TRBJ1-1; D perhaps matches TRBD1 (6 bases). V was cut by 4 bases and J by 3 bases, with 12 bases left in between. CDR3 size: 14 residues. CDR3 protein: CASSSGGSDTEAFF. CDR3 DNA sequence: TGTGCCAGCAGTTCTGGGGGCTCGGACACTGAAGCTTTCTTT.

This clonotype occurred a few times. The rearrangement links TRBV27 to TRBJ1-2, with a possible D match to TRBD1 (5 bases). Deletions cut 6 bases from V and 0 bases from J, with 20 bases between. This CDR3 is built from 17 residues. The V gene's germline CDR1 is MNHEY and CDR2 SMNVEV (reference sequence). CDR3: CASSSLRARAANYGYTF. The CDR3, as DNA: TGTGCCAGCAGCTCCCTCAGGGCCCGTGCAGCTAACTATGGCTACACCTTC.

This clonotype was found a few times. The CDR3 region is CASSLVGAGVSYEQYF. CDR3 in DNA: TGTGCCAGCAGCTTAGTGGGTGCGGGAGTGTCCTACGAGCAGTACTTC. The V gene is TRBV7-2, the J gene TRBJ2-7, with 7 bases lining up with TRBD2. Per germline, CDR1 SGHTA and CDR2 FQGNSA. This CDR3 comprises 16 residues. The ends lost 1 base at V and 1 base at J; junction bases unmatched: 7.

As regards this clonotype: The junction and the germline gene differ at one end; a read error may be behind it. The chain recombines TRBV12-3 or TRBV12-4 with TRBJ2-2; 8 positions match TRBD1. This CDR3 has 15 amino acids. This chain's CDR3 is CTSSFPDRVGGELFF. The CDR3 bases are TGTACCAGCAGTTTCCCGGACAGGGTGGGCGGGGAGCTGTTTTTT.

The sample holds a few counts of this clonotype. The rearrangement joins TRBV18 to TRBJ1-5; D remains unclear. The CDR3 length is 14 residues. Trimming cost V 3 bases and J 1 base, with 7 bases left between them. Germline CDR1 reads KGHSH; CDR2 reads LQKENI. This chain's CDR3 is CASSPLQSNQPQHF. The CDR3 DNA follows: TGTGCCAGCTCACCGCTACAGAGCAATCAGCCCCAGCATTTT.

The table lists this clonotype with a few counts. V and J are TRBV4-2 and TRBJ2-3, with D perhaps assigned TRBD1 or TRBD2 (5 bases each). This CDR3 has 16 residues. Per germline, CDR1 LGHNA and CDR2 YNFKEQ. V gave up 0 bases and J gave up 4 bases, with 14 bases separating them. The CDR3 reads CASSQDFTWGSDTQYF. The CDR3 bases are TGTGCCAGCAGCCAAGACTTCACCTGGGGGTCAGATACGCAGTATTTT.

This clonotype has only a few counts. V is TRBV11-2 and J is TRBJ2-1, with 9 bases identical to TRBD2. The germline CDR1 and CDR2 sequences are SGHAT and FQNNGV. V lost 6 bases and J lost 4; bases outside the gene matches: 16. The CDR3 runs to 18 residues. CDR3 nucleotides: TGTGCCAGCAGTCTCCCCCCGCGGATAGCGGGAGTGTACAATGAGCAGTTCTTC. Translated, it gives CASSLPPRIAGVYNEQFF.

The rearrangement uses TRBV5-1 and TRBJ2-1; TRBD1 aligns across 11 bases. Germline values: CDR1 SGHRS, CDR2 YFSETQ. This CDR3 has 16 residues. V gave up 0 bases and J gave up 6 bases; unmatched junction bases: 5. The CDR3 region is CASSLVGTGGINEQFF. In DNA, the CDR3 is TGCGCCAGCAGCTTGGTGGGGACAGGGGGAATCAATGAGCAGTTCTTC.

V and J are TRBV4-2 and TRBJ2-7; TRBD2 matches at 7 bases. In germline, CDR1 is LGHNA, CDR2 YNFKEQ. V dropped 3 bases and J dropped 5; count of bases not matched to a gene: 7. The CDR3 is 14 amino acids. The CDR3 nucleotides are TGTGCCAGCAGCCAGGTGTGGACTAGGAACGAGCAGTACTTC. Its protein product is CASSQVWTRNEQYF.

The chain carries TRBV24-1 and TRBJ2-1, with 8 bases matching TRBD1. V was pared by 9 bases and J by 8 bases, with 8 bases of the junction left unmatched. Germline CDR1 and CDR2: KGHDR and SFDVKD. The CDR3 contains 13 residues. CDR3 protein: CATGRTGRDEQFF. Written as DNA, the CDR3 is TGTGCCACCGGAAGGACAGGGCGGGATGAGCAGTTCTTC.

This clonotype occurred a few times. Mismatch with germline at one junction end may stem from a read error. The chain employs TRBV7-2 and TRBJ2-5, with 10 bases that match TRBD2. The CDR3 sequence is 16 residues long. Germline V gives CDR1 SGHTA, CDR2 FQGNSA. CDR3 DNA sequence: TGTGCCAGCAGCTTATGGGCTAGCGGGGGTCAAGGGACCCAGTACTTC. Translation: CASSLWASGGQGTQYF.

This clonotype was observed a handful of times. The rearrangement links TRBV20-1 to TRBJ1-1; the match to TRBD1 covers 7 bases. This CDR3 contains 12 residues. Germline CDR1 is DFQATT and CDR2 is SNEGSKA (reference sequence). The trim removed 5 bases at V and 5 bases at J, leaving 5 bases unmatched. The CDR3 region has the DNA TGCAGTGCTGGCCGACAGGGAACTGAAGCTTTCTTT. Its protein product is CSAGRQGTEAFF.

This clonotype was seen repeatedly, ten times or more. The chain recombines TRBV2 with TRBJ2-3; 8 bases align to TRBD2. The CDR3 runs 13 residues. The germline V gene encodes CDR1 SNHLY and CDR2 FYNNEI. V lost 8 bases to trimming and J lost 8 bases; unmatched junction nucleotides: 9. CDR3 coding DNA: TGTGCCAGCGGGACCGGGACTAGGGCTACGCAGTATTTT. Amino acids: CASGTGTRATQYF.

This chain links TRBV28 with TRBJ1-4; D is unclear. V was cut by 4 bases and J by 0 bases, with 9 bases left in between. Germline CDR1 reads MDHEN; CDR2 reads SYDVKM. This CDR3 has 15 residues. The CDR3 nucleotides are TGTGCCAGCAGTTATCAACCTGCAACTAATGAAAAACTGTTTTTT. Translation gives CASSYQPATNEKLFF.

In its sample, this clonotype was seen once. CDR3 coding DNA: TGTGCCAGCAGTTATGAGAGCTCTGGAAACACCATATATTTT. Protein product: CASSYESSGNTIYF. The genes are TRBV28 and TRBJ1-3; no clear D. CDR1 is MDHEN and CDR2 is SYDVKM in the germline V gene. Trimming cost V 4 bases and J 0 bases, with 7 bases left between them. The CDR3 has 14 residues.

J is TRBJ2-1 and V is TRBV25-1; TRBD2 matches 9 bases. V shed 2 bases and J 8 bases; nucleotides not matched to a gene: 13. CDR1 and CDR2 (germline): MGHDK, SYGVNS. The CDR3 sequence is 17 residues long. The CDR3 DNA is TGTGCCAGCAGTGAAATTCGGCGGGGGGGCCGGGAAGATGAGCAGTTCTTC. Translated, it gives CASSEIRRGGREDEQFF.

The V gene is TRBV24-1, the J gene TRBJ1-4; D is unresolved. V lost 12 bases and J 2 bases, leaving 15 bases between the germline ends. Germline assignment: CDR1 KGHDR and CDR2 SFDVKD. CDR3 length: 14 amino acids. In nucleotides, the CDR3 is TGTGCCCCCCTTCGAGGACGGACTAATGAAAAACTGTTTTTT. As protein: CAPLRGRTNEKLFF.

This clonotype was seen more than once but under ten times. The rearrangement uses TRBV20-1 and TRBJ1-5, with a weak D call TRBD1 (5 bases). Germline V lookup: CDR1 DFQATT, CDR2 SNEGSKA (reference sequence). The CDR3 has 14 amino acids. Trimming took 5 bases from V and 5 from J, leaving 16 bases between them. Written as DNA, the CDR3 is TGCAGTGCTTGTCCGCAGGGACGGGATCAGCCCCAGCATTTT. As protein: CSACPQGRDQPQHF.

The chain carries TRBV7-2 and TRBJ2-1; 7 positions agree with TRBD2. Germline V lookup: CDR1 SGHTA, CDR2 FQGNSA. V lost 4 bases to trimming and J lost 0 bases; unmatched junction nucleotides: 15. CDR3 length: 19 residues. As DNA, the CDR3 is TGTGCCAGCAGCTCATCCCGTTGGGGAGCGGGACTCTCCTACAATGAGCAGTTCTTC. Its protein product is CASSSSRWGAGLSYNEQFF.

The chain employs TRBV29-1 and TRBJ1-4; 8 positions agree with TRBD1. This CDR3 spans 12 amino acids. V dropped 8 bases and J dropped 5; count of bases not matched to a gene: 4. The V gene's germline CDR1 is SQVTM and CDR2 ANQGSEA. As DNA, the CDR3 is TGCAGCACCCGGGACAGGAATGAAAAACTGTTTTTT. Its protein is CSTRDRNEKLFF.

This clonotype was counted between two and nine times. This sequence joins TRBV12-3 or TRBV12-4 and TRBJ2-7; no definite D call. V was cut by 4 bases and J by 3 bases, with 22 bases left in between. The CDR3 loop spans 17 amino acids. CDR3 amino acids: CASSYSPVTLPFYEQYF. The CDR3 bases are TGTGCCAGCAGTTATTCCCCTGTGACACTGCCGTTCTACGAGCAGTACTTC.

DNA of the CDR3: TGTGCCAGCAGATTATGGGACAGGGGCACCGGGGAGCTGTTTTTT. Protein: CASRLWDRGTGELFF. J is TRBJ2-2 and V is TRBV12-3 or TRBV12-4, with 10 nucleotides matching TRBD1. With 6 bases clipped from V and 4 bases from J, the junction kept 5 bases outside the gene matches. This CDR3 is built from 15 residues.

The rearrangement links TRBV12-3 or TRBV12-4 to TRBJ2-5, with D uncertain. Judging by the DNA end, TRBJ2-1 fits better; the J call may be wrong. This CDR3 comprises 13 residues. CDR3 sequence reads: CASSLDPQETQFF. The CDR3 DNA sequence: TGTGCCAGCAGTTTAGACCCACAAGAGACCCAGTTCTTC.

This clonotype was found a few times. V gene TRBV7-2 combines with J gene TRBJ1-2; possible D gene TRBD1, 5 bases. Trimming stripped 6 bases from V and 8 bases from J, with 22 bases between. Germline CDR1 is SGHTA and CDR2 is FQGNSA. The CDR3 has 15 amino acids. CDR3 in DNA: TGTGCCAGCAGTCTCCACGTACCGGGGGGAGGAGGCTACACCTTC. Translated, it gives CASSLHVPGGGGYTF.

Only a few counts were recorded for this clonotype. The gene calls are TRBV5-1 and TRBJ2-7, with 14 bases that match TRBD2. This CDR3 spans 16 amino acids. Germline CDR1 reads SGHRS; CDR2 reads YFSETQ. Losses at the gene ends were 4 bases for V and 3 bases for J; bases not matched to a gene: 6. The CDR3 loop reads CASSGTSGRSHYEQYF. The CDR3 DNA sequence: TGCGCCAGCAGCGGGACTAGCGGGAGATCGCACTACGAGCAGTACTTC.

This chain links TRBV12-3 or TRBV12-4 with TRBJ1-6; 9 nucleotides match TRBD1. The length of the CDR3 is 16 residues. V shed 7 bases and J 0 bases; nucleotides not matched to a gene: 4. This chain's CDR3 is CASKAGQGSYNSPLHF. DNA of the CDR3: TGTGCCAGCAAAGCGGGACAGGGCTCCTATAATTCACCCCTCCACTTT.

This sequence joins TRBV3-1 and TRBJ2-1, with a weak D call TRBD2 (7 bases). The CDR3 consists of 16 residues. Between the trimmed V and J ends, which lost 7 bases and 8 bases, there was a span of 24 bases. Looked up from germline, CDR1 is LGHDT and CDR2 is YNNKEL (reference sequence). The DNA for the CDR3 is TGTGCCAGCACGTTGCGGGGGCCTCACACCACAGATGAGCAGTTCTTC. The encoded protein is CASTLRGPHTTDEQFF.

CDR3 DNA: TGTGCCAGCAGCGTAGCGGTAGCGGGAGACTTCCCCCAAAACATTCAGTACTTC. It is translated as CASSVAVAGDFPQNIQYF. V gene TRBV9 combines with J gene TRBJ2-4; 9 nucleotides align to TRBD2. Germline assignment: CDR1 SGDLS and CDR2 YYNGEE. Unmatched junction bases numbered 12, after V lost 0 bases and J lost 5 bases. This CDR3 has 18 residues.

There are a few counts of this clonotype. J is TRBJ2-3 and V is TRBV20-1; D is perhaps TRBD1 (7 bases). The CDR3 length is 14 residues. Germline V CDR1 and CDR2: DFQATT, SNEGSKA (reference sequence). Between the trimmed V and J ends, which lost 7 bases and 3 bases, there was a span of 17 bases. The CDR3 bases are TGCAGTGATTTGGACAGGAGGGTAACAGATACGCAGTATTTT. This gives the protein CSDLDRRVTDTQYF.

J is TRBJ2-3 and V is TRBV15; 13 positions agree with TRBD2. The germline V gene encodes CDR1 LNHNV and CDR2 YYDKDF (reference sequence). Losses at the gene ends were 2 bases for V and 6 bases for J; bases not matched to a gene: 11. CDR3 size: 18 residues. The CDR3 protein is CATSRLHTSGGAADTQYF. Written as DNA, the CDR3 is TGTGCCACCAGCAGACTACATACTAGCGGGGGGGCCGCGGATACGCAGTATTTT.